A single T cell receptor beta chain is shown here with its context. This specimen belongs to a study of cytomegalovirus exposure and HLA in healthy donors. At the level of the study: Earlier work reported 100 million or so unique TCR beta sequences from about 170 million T cells.

Germline CDR1 reads MDHEN; CDR2 reads SYDVKM. The CDR3 extends over 15 amino acids. Deletions cut 3 bases from V and 1 base from J, with 13 bases between. 13 Jbeta primers and 60 Vbeta primers were used for the PCR. Authors' processing steps: It was a later analysis that counted tens of millions of unique TCR beta chains, of which 9 million to 13 million were shared. The assay was immunoSEQ multiplex PCR, and TCRdb's table has in-frame clones only and misses some. Clonal size and the V and J genes are those of that table, whereas D and trimming came from the DNA. The sample lists about 120,000 clones, around 81% occurring once.

The chain has TRBV28 and TRBJ2-7; D is possibly TRBD2 (6 bases). The sequence was obtained from a woman aged 25 to 39 in good health and CMV-seronegative. Sequencing input: PBMCs. This chain's CDR3 is CASSFLSGESYEQYF. CDR3 in DNA: TGTGCCAGCAGTTTTCTCTCGGGAGAATCCTACGAGCAGTACTTC.